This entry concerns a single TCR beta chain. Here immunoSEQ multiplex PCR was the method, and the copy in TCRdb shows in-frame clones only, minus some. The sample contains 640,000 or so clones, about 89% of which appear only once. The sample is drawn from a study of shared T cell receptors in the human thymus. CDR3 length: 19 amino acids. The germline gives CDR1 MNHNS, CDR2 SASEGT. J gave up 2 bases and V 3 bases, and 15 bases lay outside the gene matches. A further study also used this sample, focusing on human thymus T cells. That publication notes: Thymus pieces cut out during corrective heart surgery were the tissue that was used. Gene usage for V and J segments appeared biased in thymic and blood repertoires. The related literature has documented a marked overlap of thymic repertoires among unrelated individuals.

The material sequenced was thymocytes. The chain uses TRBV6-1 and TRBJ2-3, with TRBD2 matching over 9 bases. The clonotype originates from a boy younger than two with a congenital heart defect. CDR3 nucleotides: TGTGCCAGCAGTGATATGACTAGCGGCAGAAAAAGGCTCACAGATACGCAGTATTTT. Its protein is CASSDMTSGRKRLTDTQYF.